This T cell receptor beta chain was recorded in a study of cytomegalovirus exposure and HLA in healthy donors. Findings of the study overall: A later analysis by the authors found several of the most significant clusters apparently linked to common viral pathogens.

This clone occurred a few times. The antigen is unknown. Vbeta (60) and Jbeta (13) primers were used in the PCR. Repertoires were generated with immunoSEQ multiplex PCR, while TCRdb's copy carries only in-frame clones and drops some. There are about 94,000 clones in the sample; 65% to 75% occur only once, and 20% to 25% lies in the top ten. This TCR came from a man aged 25-40 years in good health and CMV-seropositive. What was sequenced was PBMCs.

CDR3 DNA sequence: TGCGCCAGCGGTCGTGACAGGGGGACCTACAATGAGCAGTTCTTC. Protein: CASGRDRGTYNEQFF. The chain combines TRBV10-2 with TRBJ2-1; 9 bases fit TRBD1. CDR1 is WSHSY, CDR2 SAAADI, per germline. J gave up 2 bases and V 8 bases, and 7 bases lay outside the gene matches. CDR3 length: 15 residues.